Listed here are 11 T cell receptor beta chains from one sample, sequenced in a study of T cells in Graves' hyperthyroidism and ophthalmopathy. TCR beta CDR3 sequences were amplified from RNA transcripts. During a first-round RT-PCR of the TCR CDR3, the HTBI primer set was used. TCRdb passed the multiplex PCR reads through MiXCR, listing each CDR3 protein once. Of fewer than 650,000 distinct CDR3 sequences listed, 14% were seen once; the top ten hold approximately 6.4%. Input material: blood. The receptors come from a woman younger than 35 with Graves' ophthalmopathy.

This clonotype was seen only a few times. The rearrangement joins TRBV19 to TRBJ1-5; 7 positions agree with TRBD1. This CDR3 contains 15 residues. V shed 6 bases and J 7 bases; nucleotides not matched to a gene: 12. CDR1 is LNHDA and CDR2 is SQIVND in the germline V gene (reference sequence). CDR3 residues: CASRHTGQYQQPQHF. DNA for the CDR3: TGTGCCAGTAGACATACGGGACAGTACCAACAGCCCCAGCATTTT. Together with reference TRBV19 and TRBJ1-5, the CDR3 gives the full variable domain: DGGITQSPKYLFRKEGQNVTLSCEQNLNHDAMYWYRQDPGQGLRLIYYSQIVNDFQKGDIAEGYSVSREKKESFPLTVTSAQKNPTAFYLCASRHTGQYQQPQHFGDGTRLSIL.

This chain connects TRBV10-3 to TRBJ1-2, with D tentatively TRBD1 (6 bases). V dropped 4 bases and J dropped 0 bases, with 9 bases sitting between them. The CDR3 consists of 14 residues. Germline V gene sequence: CDR1 ENHRY, CDR2 SYGVKD. CDR3 coding DNA: TGTGCCATCAGTGGAGACAGGACTAACTATGGCTACACCTTC. It codes for CAISGDRTNYGYTF.

This clonotype was counted many times. V usage is TRBV6-2 or TRBV6-3 and J usage is TRBJ2-1, with TRBD1 as a possible D gene (5 bases). Germline loops: CDR1 MNHEY, CDR2 SVGEGT. CDR3 size: 13 residues. The V end was cut by 8 bases, the J end by 6 bases, with 14 bases between. DNA of the CDR3: TGTGCCAGCGCGTTAACAGGAAGCAATGAGCAGTTCTTC. It translates to CASALTGSNEQFF.

The sample holds a few counts of this clonotype. The genes are TRBV19 and TRBJ2-1; D unclear. Germline lookup yields CDR1 LNHDA and CDR2 SQIVND (reference sequence). Trimming removed 3 bases from V and 5 bases from J, with 2 bases in between. This CDR3 comprises 11 residues. CDR3 sequence reads: CASSMNNEQFF. The CDR3 DNA follows: TGTGCCAGTAGTATGAACAATGAGCAGTTCTTC.

This clonotype has ten or more counts. V and J are TRBV7-2 and TRBJ2-7; 8 bases agree with TRBD2. Germline-derived CDR1 and CDR2 are SGHTA and FQGNSA. The V gene end was trimmed by 6 bases and the J gene end by 4 bases; junction bases not matched to a gene: 8. The CDR3 has 14 amino acids. The CDR3 is CASSRGLASYEQYF. As DNA, the CDR3 is TGTGCCAGCAGTCGAGGACTAGCTTCATACGAGCAGTACTTC. The variable domain in full, completed from reference TRBV7-2 and TRBJ2-7, reads GAGVSQSPSNKVTEKGKDVELRCDPISGHTALYWYRQSLGQGLEFLIYFQGNSAPDKSGLPSDRFSAERTGGSVSTLTIQRTQQEDSAVYLCASSRGLASYEQYFGPGTRLTVT.

This clonotype was seen repeatedly, ten times or more. CDR3 region: CASVLQDRAYEQYF. CDR3 in DNA: TGTGCTAGTGTCCTCCAGGACAGGGCCTACGAGCAGTACTTC. The rearrangement joins TRBV12-5 to TRBJ2-7; 8 bases match TRBD1. Germline V CDR1 and CDR2: LGHNT, FRNRAP. The CDR3 runs 14 residues. Unmatched junction bases numbered 7, after V lost 7 bases and J lost 2 bases.

The chain is built from TRBV10-3 and TRBJ2-1; 7 bases are shared with TRBD2. Trimming took 2 bases from V and 7 from J; bases not matched to a gene: 5. Germline V gene data show CDR1 as ENHRY and CDR2 as SYGVKD. The CDR3 contains 14 residues. The CDR3 DNA is TGTGCCATCAGTGAGGCGGGAGTCAGTAATGAGCAGTTCTTC. Amino acids: CAISEAGVSNEQFF.

About this clonotype: This may be a read error, as it is one base from a much larger clone. This chain links TRBV5-6 with TRBJ2-7; D is uncertain. The CDR3 has 14 residues. Germline CDR1 reads SGHDT; CDR2 reads YYEEEE. Trimming took off 0 bases at V and 4 bases at J, with 11 bases between the two ends. The CDR3 DNA is TGTGCCAGCAGCTTGGAAGGCAACCTGTACGAGCAGTACTTC. As protein: CASSLEGNLYEQYF.

There are a few counts of this clonotype. The chain combines TRBV19 with TRBJ2-6; D unresolved. The CDR3 is 19 residues long. Per germline, CDR1 LNHDA and CDR2 SQIVND (reference sequence). V dropped 2 bases and J dropped 0 bases, with 17 bases sitting between them. CDR3 coding DNA: TGTGCCAGTAGTATAAGAGGCGGCGGATTGAGCTCTGGGGCCAACGTCCTGACTTTC. It is translated as CASSIRGGGLSSGANVLTF.

V and J are TRBV29-1 and TRBJ2-1; 8 bases agree with TRBD1. V was clipped by 1 base and J by 0 bases; unmatched bases: 5. The CDR3 is 16 residues long. Germline V gene data show CDR1 as SQVTM and CDR2 as ANQGSEA. CDR3 sequence: CSVEGATGGSYNEQFF. CDR3 bases: TGCAGCGTTGAAGGCGCCACAGGGGGCTCCTACAATGAGCAGTTCTTC.

V usage is TRBV4-1 and J usage is TRBJ2-2; TRBD1 aligns across 8 bases. CDR3 length equals 16 residues. With V trimmed by 2 bases and J by 3 bases, 5 bases remained unmatched. Germline loops: CDR1 MGHRA, CDR2 YSYEKL. This CDR3 is CASSQIRGHDTGELFF. The CDR3 bases are TGCGCCAGCAGCCAAATCAGGGGGCACGACACCGGGGAGCTGTTTTTT.